This TCR beta chain was sequenced in a study of Graves' ophthalmopathy and Graves' hyperthyroidism. V lost 2 bases, J lost 5 bases, and 21 bases lay in between. Germline V lookup: CDR1 MNHEY, CDR2 SVGAGI. The CDR3 runs to 17 residues. Study-wide points: Ophthalmopathy could be told apart from stable hyperthyroidism by a 13-signature model (around 90% sensitivity, around 79% specificity). Blood also contained most of the expanded thyroid clonotypes above 0.001 frequency.

There are many counts of this clonotype. What it binds is unknown. The TCR beta CDR3 regions underwent amplification from RNA transcripts. First-round RT-PCR used HTBI primers; second-round multiplex PCR followed. TCRdb re-called the multiplex PCR reads through MiXCR, storing one row per CDR3 protein. The sample has roughly 610,000 distinct CDR3 sequences, roughly 20% seen once. J is TRBJ2-5 and V is TRBV6-5, with a tentative D call TRBD1 (6 bases). This receptor was obtained from a woman between 18 and 29 years old with stable Graves' hyperthyroidism. Some clones in this sample may be carry-over from other donors' samples. Sequences were obtained from peripheral blood. CDR3 in amino acids: CASSYHRVLAPGETQYF. Here the CDR3 DNA reads TGTGCCAGCAGTTACCACAGGGTCCTAGCTCCGGGTGAGACCCAGTACTTC.